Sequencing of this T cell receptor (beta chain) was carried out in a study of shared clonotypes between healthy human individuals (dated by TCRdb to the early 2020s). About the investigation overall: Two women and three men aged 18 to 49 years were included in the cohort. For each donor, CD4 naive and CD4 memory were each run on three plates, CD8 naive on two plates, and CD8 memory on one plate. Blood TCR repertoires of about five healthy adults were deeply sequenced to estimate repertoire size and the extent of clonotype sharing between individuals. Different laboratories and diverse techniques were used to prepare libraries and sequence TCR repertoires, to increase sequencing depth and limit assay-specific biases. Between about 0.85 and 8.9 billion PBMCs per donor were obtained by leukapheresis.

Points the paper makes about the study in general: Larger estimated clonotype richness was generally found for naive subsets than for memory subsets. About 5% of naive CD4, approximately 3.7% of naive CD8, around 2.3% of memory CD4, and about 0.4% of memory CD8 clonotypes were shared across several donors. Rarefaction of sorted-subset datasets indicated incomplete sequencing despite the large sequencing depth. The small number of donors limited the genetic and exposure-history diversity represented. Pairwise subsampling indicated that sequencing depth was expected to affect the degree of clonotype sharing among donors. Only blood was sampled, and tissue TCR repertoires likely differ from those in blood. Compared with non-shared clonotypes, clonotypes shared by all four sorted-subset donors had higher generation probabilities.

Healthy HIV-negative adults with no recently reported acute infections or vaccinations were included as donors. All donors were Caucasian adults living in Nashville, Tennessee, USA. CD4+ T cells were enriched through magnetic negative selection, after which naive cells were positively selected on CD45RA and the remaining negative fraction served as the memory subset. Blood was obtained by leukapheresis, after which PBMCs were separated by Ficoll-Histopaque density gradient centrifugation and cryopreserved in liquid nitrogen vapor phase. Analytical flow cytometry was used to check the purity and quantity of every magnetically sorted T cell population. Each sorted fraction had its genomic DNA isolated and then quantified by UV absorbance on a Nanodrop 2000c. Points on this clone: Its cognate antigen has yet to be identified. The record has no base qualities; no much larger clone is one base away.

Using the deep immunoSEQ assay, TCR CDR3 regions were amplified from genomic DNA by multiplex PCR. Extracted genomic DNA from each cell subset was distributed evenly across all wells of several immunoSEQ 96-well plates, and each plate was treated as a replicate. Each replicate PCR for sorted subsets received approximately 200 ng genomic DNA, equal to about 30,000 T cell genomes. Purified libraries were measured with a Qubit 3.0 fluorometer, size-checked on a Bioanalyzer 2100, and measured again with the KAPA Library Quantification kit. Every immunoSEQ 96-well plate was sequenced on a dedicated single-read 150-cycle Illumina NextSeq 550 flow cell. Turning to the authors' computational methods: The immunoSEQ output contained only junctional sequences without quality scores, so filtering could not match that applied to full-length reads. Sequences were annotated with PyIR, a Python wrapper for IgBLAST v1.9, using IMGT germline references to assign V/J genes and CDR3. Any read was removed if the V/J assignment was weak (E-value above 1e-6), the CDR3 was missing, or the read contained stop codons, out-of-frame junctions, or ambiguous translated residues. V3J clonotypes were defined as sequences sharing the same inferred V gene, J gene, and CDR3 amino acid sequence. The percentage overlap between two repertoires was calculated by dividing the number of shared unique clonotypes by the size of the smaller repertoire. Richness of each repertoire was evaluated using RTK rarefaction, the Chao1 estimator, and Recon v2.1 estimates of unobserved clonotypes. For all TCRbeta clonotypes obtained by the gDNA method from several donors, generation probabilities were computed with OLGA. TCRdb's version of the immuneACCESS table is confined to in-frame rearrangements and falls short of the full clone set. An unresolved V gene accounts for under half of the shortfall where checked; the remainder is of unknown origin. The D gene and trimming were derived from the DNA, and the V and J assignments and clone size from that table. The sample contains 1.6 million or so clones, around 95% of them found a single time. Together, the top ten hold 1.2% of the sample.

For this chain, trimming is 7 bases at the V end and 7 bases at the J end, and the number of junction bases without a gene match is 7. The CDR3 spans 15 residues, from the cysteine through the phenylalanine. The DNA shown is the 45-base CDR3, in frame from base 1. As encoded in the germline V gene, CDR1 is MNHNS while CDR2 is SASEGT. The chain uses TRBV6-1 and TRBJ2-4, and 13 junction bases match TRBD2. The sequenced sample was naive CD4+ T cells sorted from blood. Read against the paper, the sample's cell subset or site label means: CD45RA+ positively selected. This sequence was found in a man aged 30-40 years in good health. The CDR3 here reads CASTTSGRAVNIQYF. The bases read TGTGCCAGCACTACTAGCGGGAGGGCCGTGAACATTCAGTACTTC.